The entry below describes one TCR beta chain. Its antigen is not known. Only in-frame clones appear in the TCRdb table, and some are missing; sequencing was by immunoSEQ multiplex PCR. The table includes over 110,000 clones, more than 85% detected once. This specimen comes from a study of T cell responses to AZD1222 COVID-19 vaccine. Findings of the study overall: Two AZD1222 doses significantly raised spike-specific TCR breadth and depth over controls. Reportedly, close to half of spike-specific TCRs are directed against unmutated variant regions.

The source material was peripheral blood, sampled on day 0 of AZD1222 vaccination. The origin of this receptor is an adult in good health.

The CDR3 reads CASSLQGARSPLHF. The CDR3 DNA reads as TGTGCCAGCAGCCTACAGGGGGCAAGATCACCCCTCCACTTT. The chain combines TRBV11-2 with TRBJ1-6, with 9 bases that match TRBD1. Germline V gene lookup returns CDR1 SGHAT and CDR2 FQNNGV. The CDR3 length is 14 residues. The J segment lost 10 bases and the V segment lost 5 bases, leaving 6 bases of the junction unmatched. The full variable domain, its missing parts supplied by reference TRBV11-2 and TRBJ1-6, is EAGVAQSPRYKIIEKRQSVAFWCNPISGHATLYWYQQILGQGPKLLIQFQNNGVVDDSQLPKDRFSAERLKGVDSTLKIQPAKLEDSAVYLCASSLQGARSPLHFGNGTRLTVT.